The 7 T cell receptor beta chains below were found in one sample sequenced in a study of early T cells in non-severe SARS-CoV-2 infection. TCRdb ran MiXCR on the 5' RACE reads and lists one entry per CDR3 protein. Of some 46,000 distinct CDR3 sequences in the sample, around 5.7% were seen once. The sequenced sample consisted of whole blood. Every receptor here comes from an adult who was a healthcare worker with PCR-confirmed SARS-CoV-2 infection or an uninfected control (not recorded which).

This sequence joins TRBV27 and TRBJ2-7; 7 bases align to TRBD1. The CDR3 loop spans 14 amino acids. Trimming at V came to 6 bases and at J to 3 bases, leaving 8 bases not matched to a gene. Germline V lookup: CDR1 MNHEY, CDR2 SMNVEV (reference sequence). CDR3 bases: TGTGCCAGCAGCATAGGACAGGATCACTACGAGCAGTACTTC. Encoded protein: CASSIGQDHYEQYF.

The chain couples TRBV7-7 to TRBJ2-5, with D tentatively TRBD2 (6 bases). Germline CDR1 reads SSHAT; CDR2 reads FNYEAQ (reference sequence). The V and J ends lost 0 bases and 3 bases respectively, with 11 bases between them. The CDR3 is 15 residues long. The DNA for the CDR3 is TGTGCCAGCAGCTTAGCTGGGGGGAAGAAAGAGACCCAGTACTTC. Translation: CASSLAGGKKETQYF.

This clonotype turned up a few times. Here the CDR3 reads CASSGRSPSYNEQFF. Written as DNA, the CDR3 is TGTGCCAGCAGTGGTAGGAGTCCCTCCTACAATGAGCAGTTCTTC. The chain joins TRBV6-1 to TRBJ2-1; no reliable D call. V lost 4 bases to trimming and J lost 0 bases, with 10 bases between them. Germline V lookup: CDR1 MNHNS, CDR2 SASEGT. The CDR3 contains 15 residues.

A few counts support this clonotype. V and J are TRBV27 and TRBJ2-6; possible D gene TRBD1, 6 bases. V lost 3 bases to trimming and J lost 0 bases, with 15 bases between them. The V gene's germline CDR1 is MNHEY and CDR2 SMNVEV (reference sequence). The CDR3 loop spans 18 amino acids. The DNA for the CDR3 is TGTGCCAGCAGTTTGGGCGGACAGTCGCTCTCTGGGGCCAACGTCCTGACTTTC. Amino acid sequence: CASSLGGQSLSGANVLTF.

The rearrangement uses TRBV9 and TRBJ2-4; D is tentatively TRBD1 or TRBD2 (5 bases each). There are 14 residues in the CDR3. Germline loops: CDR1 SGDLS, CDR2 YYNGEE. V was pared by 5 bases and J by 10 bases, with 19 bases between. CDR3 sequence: CASSDGTGKGIQYF. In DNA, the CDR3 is TGTGCCAGCAGTGACGGGACGGGAAAAGGGATTCAGTACTTC.

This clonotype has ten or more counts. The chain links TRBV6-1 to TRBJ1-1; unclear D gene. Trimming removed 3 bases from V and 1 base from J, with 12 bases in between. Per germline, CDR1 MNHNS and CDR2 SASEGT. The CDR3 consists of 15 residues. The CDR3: CASSDWRPANTEAFF. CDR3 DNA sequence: TGTGCCAGCAGTGATTGGCGTCCAGCGAACACTGAAGCTTTCTTT.

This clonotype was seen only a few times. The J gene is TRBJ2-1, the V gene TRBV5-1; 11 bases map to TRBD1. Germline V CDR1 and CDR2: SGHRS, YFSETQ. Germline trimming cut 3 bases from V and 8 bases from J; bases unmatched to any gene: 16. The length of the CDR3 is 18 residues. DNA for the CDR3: TGCGCCAGCAGCTCGGGGACAGGGGGTGGGTCTGGTATAGATGAGCAGTTCTTC. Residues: CASSSGTGGGSGIDEQFF.